This T cell receptor (beta chain) was profiled in a study of CD8 T cells in Susac syndrome (dated by TCRdb to between 2018 and 2020). Broadly, across the study: The study used repertoire sequencing to test whether antigen drove CD8+ T cell activation and differentiation in Susac syndrome. The paper's findings and limits, for the study overall: The study acknowledged that relatively few individuals were included in the TCR sequencing and HLA analysis.

Relative to germline, V is 0 bases shorter and J is 8 bases shorter, with 13 bases between their ends. Taken from cysteine to phenylalanine, the CDR3 has 13 residues. Only the CDR3 region is kept as DNA, spanning 39 bases read in frame from base 1. CDR1 and CDR2 are read off the germline V gene (reference sequence) as DFQATT and SNEGSKA. Of note for this clonotype: Its antigen has not been determined. There are no base qualities to consult, and no much larger clone falls within one base.

Peripheral blood CD8+ and CD4+ T cells from healthy donors, Susac syndrome patients and multiple sclerosis patients were profiled using high-throughput TCR beta sequencing. The multiple sclerosis controls were treatment-naive patients who had stable or active relapsing-remitting disease and met the revised McDonald criteria. Bulk CD8+ and CD4+ T cells were purified by magnetic negative isolation, whereas CD8+ TEMRA cells were enriched by FACS. Blood was collected in EDTA tubes and processed within 24 hours, with PBMCs isolated through density gradient centrifugation. PBMCs intended for TCR sequencing were cryopreserved in liquid nitrogen and thawed later in a water bath at 37 degrees C. The sorted or isolated CD4+, CD8+ and CD8+ TEMRA cells reached a purity of at least 90%. RNA was extracted with the RNeasy kit and 0.5 to 1 ug was reverse transcribed using random hexamers. TCR beta CDR3 regions were amplified with the immunoSEQ multiplex PCR assay covering 54 Vbeta and 13 Jbeta segments. To correct PCR amplification bias, a synthetic template baseline was used for both primer optimization and computational correction. As for how the authors treated the data: Reads were assigned to V, D and J genes according to IMGT and analyzed in immunoSEQ Analyzer, with only productive sequences retained. To calculate clonality, Shannon entropy was normalized by log2 of the number of productive unique sequences and then subtracted from one. Public and private clones were assessed among the 100 most prevalent clones of each patient and control. Clones were defined as Susac-specific if absent from the healthy and MS cohorts, from more than 900 published viral clones and from other ImmuneACCESS disease sequences. Through fastp at Q25 and MiXCR, TCRdb rebuilt clones from the public reads, retaining in-frame beta chains. Rows are unified per CDR3 protein, each entry keeping the most common DNA and genes. V and J calls and clone size were set by TCRdb, not the authors. In this sample the table shows a few hundred thousand distinct CDR3 sequences, about 95% of which occur a single time. The ten top clones hold around 0.099% of the sample.

Sequencing input: CD4+ T cells from PBMCs. The source is a human donor with multiple sclerosis. The receptor chain draws on TRBV20-1 and TRBJ1-1, with TRBD1 as a weak D call on 5 bases. CDR3 loop: CSAREGRRWEAFF. The bases are TGCAGTGCTAGAGAGGGGCGACGTTGGGAAGCTTTCTTT.